The TCR beta chain under discussion was sequenced for a study of molecular identifiers for immune sequencing clone quantification. One entry per CDR3 protein, called by TCRdb with MiXCR from the PCR reads. Of a few hundred thousand distinct CDR3 sequences listed, over 20% were seen once; the top ten hold about 0.78%. General observations from the study: In CMV-specific effectors, clones above 20 copies held over 98% of molecules; naive, under 1%.

The CDR3 sequence is 15 residues long. CDR1 and CDR2 (germline): SEHNR, FQNEAQ (reference sequence). With V trimmed by 4 bases and J by 6 bases, 7 bases remained unmatched. This clonotype was seen a few times. Antigen: not known. The sample comprised naive CD8+ T cells from blood, with Jurkat cell RNA spiked in. As to subset: FACS-sorted CD8+CD4-CCR7+CD45RA+ naive T cells. The chain carries TRBV7-9 and TRBJ2-3, with TRBD2 matching over 10 bases. This clonotype originated in a human donor in good health. Some libraries in this study had Jurkat cell RNA spiked in. CDR3 nucleotides: TGTGCCAGCAGCTCTTCTAGCGGGGGCGGGGATACGCAGTATTTT. This gives the protein CASSSSSGGGDTQYF.